The rows below give T cell receptor beta chains drawn from one sample of a study of cytomegalovirus exposure and HLA in healthy donors. Here immunoSEQ multiplex PCR was the method, and the copy in TCRdb shows in-frame clones only, minus some. Found here are around 250,000 clones, around 89% of them singletons; the top ten hold roughly 0.4%. The sample was PBMCs. Receptors originate from a woman between 18 and 29 years old in good health and CMV-seronegative. Each CDR3 is given without its conserved first and last residue. Clone size is shown for a subset of rows, as once, few, many or a class of expanded clone.

TRBV7-8 | NA | ASSLPLRGPTEAF
TRBV7-6 | NA | ASSLTGSSGNTIY
TRBV18 | NA | ASSPNRGREDSPLH
TRBV7-8 | NA | ASSFSGAGNTIY
TRBV19 | NA | ASSIIGGGRVETQY
TRBV11-2 | NA | ASSQGQVYNSPLH
TRBV28 | NA | ASSLFGPPGGELF
TRBV6-5 | few | ASSLSGQGYSPLH
TRBV7-8 | NA | ASSSRGGETQY
TRBV7-2 | NA | ASSPGQMNTGELF
TRBV6-6 | NA | ASSSLGGGNSPLH
TRBV7-2 | NA | ASSLGVASGGVSYEQY
TRBV5-1 | NA | ASSGGEQETQY
TRBV11-2 | NA | ASSPGRGTEAF
TRBV10-1 | NA | ASSTGTGANVLT
TRBV27 | NA | ASSALVRMNTEAF
TRBV2 | NA | ASSEMGTEEGNTIY
TRBV21-1 | once | ASSKTPSGHYNEQF
TRBV6-1 | once | ASSAGGQETQY
TRBV4-1 | few | ASSQTRGGYGYT
TRBV2 | NA | ARGDIINSPLH
TRBV10-3 | NA | AISNPGQGYTEAF
TRBV2 | once | ASSWGGLAESQKPY
TRBV27 | NA | ASSFHRTTDTQY
TRBV27 | NA | ASTPGQGTRTEAF
TRBV7-9 | NA | ASSLESQVMNTEAF
TRBV30 | once | AGTPPRHEQY
TRBV18 | NA | ASSPNGNNMDEQY
TRBV2 | NA | ASSESGRHLNQPQH
TRBV6-1 | few | ASINPGMGYGYT
TRBV7-8 | few | ASSLVRVGSPLH
TRBV11-1 | NA | ASSSGQATYEQY
TRBV7-6 | NA | ASSLVSRVTEAF
TRBV11-2 | NA | ASSAGTGFEKLF
TRBV7-9 | NA | ASSLLTGDNSPLH
TRBV4-1 | NA | ASSQGWRQGGTEAF
TRBV27 | NA | ASSPIYLADEETQY
TRBV4-1 | NA | ASSQDSTAKNQPQH
TRBV5-1 | NA | ASSPTDNTGELF
TRBV5-1 | NA | ASSSDSSTGELF
TRBV6-5 | NA | ASSYGVGDWRSPLH
TRBV4-1 | NA | ASSQDPGGRGNTIY
TRBV5-1 | once | ASSFALDTGELF
TRBV7-9 | NA | ASSPTSGGNTGELF
TRBV5-4 | NA | ASSLGSGSYNEQF
TRBV4-1 | NA | ASSQRGLGSTDTQY
TRBV28 | NA | ASSPPNAETQY
TRBV7-9 | NA | ASSLGQTGGYT
TRBV6-5 | NA | ASSTPRSSTDTQY
TRBV6-5 | NA | ASSYGDRGEAF
TRBV5-1 | NA | ASSLGRRDETQY
TRBV4-1 | NA | ASSHLSTGAYEQY
TRBV7-2 | NA | ASSLVGRGETQY
TRBV27 | NA | ASSRGTGGQYQPQH
TRBV25-1 | NA | ASSEPTSGDYNEQF